This T cell receptor (beta chain) comes out of a study of read filtering for tumor transcriptome and immune sequencing (TCRdb year 2020). In the study overall: The cohort consisted of some 17 male and more than 11 female patients, with a mean age of roughly 66 years and an age range of about 40 to 90. Using the same bone marrow samples, the study ran both targeted immune repertoire sequencing and bulk whole-transcriptome sequencing and then compared the TCR repertoires from each method. By revised international staging, eight or nine patients were R-ISS I, some 17 were R-ISS II and over five were R-ISS III. Whole-transcriptome libraries were prepared with the TruSeq RNA Access Library Prep Kit after DNase treatment. A main aim was a read-filtering strategy for immune repertoire data, specifically whether clonotypes supported by a single read should be removed. TCR-region mapped reads per sample ranged from about 3.5 to 11 million with IR-seq versus only roughly 75 to 1273 with RNA-seq.

Each patient had bone marrow sampled at the time of active disease. Bone marrow mononuclear cells were isolated by Ficoll-Hypaque density gradient centrifugation. CD138-negative cells were obtained by negative selection after labeling with CD138 magnetic microbeads on a MACS separator, removing myeloma plasma cells. The purity of the isolated cells was checked by flow cytometry with CD138 antibodies on an Attune NxT. TRIzol reagent was used to extract total RNA, and a NanoDrop spectrophotometer was used to quantify the extracted RNA. For each patient, the CD138-negative bone marrow sample underwent paired RNA-seq and IR-seq. On the study overall, not on this receptor specifically: Single-read clonotypes made up roughly four fifths of clonotypes but approximately 3.5% of total reads in IR-seq, and roughly three quarters of clonotypes and 44.6% of reads in RNA-seq. IR-seq captured clonotypes at much higher depth and more reliably than RNA-seq, and smaller IR-seq throughput sufficed to identify most shared clonotypes. The sorted CD138-negative fraction was a mixed bone marrow immune population, not purified T cells. The correlation between IR-seq and RNA-seq shared clonotype proportions rose when single-read clonotypes were removed.

This clonotype showed up many times. Its cognate antigen has yet to be identified. No base-level quality is on record; no much larger clone is a single base apart. Starting from 400 to 450 ng RNA, TCR libraries were constructed with the Immunoverse kit using molecular barcoded adaptors that cover the alpha/delta and beta/gamma chains. TCR library preparation used the same RNA that was used for transcriptome sequencing. Sequencing of the TCR libraries was done on an Illumina HiSeq 4000 with 2 x 150 cycles. The paper's data handling went like this. TCR reads were aligned to human V, D, J and C references and assembled into CDR3 clonotypes with MiXCR, including quality filtering and error correction. The tcR package in R was used to analyze clonotype counts and gene usage diversity. For inspection of raw mapping reads, RNA-seq reads were mapped by STAR aligner version 2.5.3a onto GRCh37 of the human genome. To test how sequencing depth affected the clonotypes detected, IR-seq fastq files were randomly downsampled with Seqtk 1.3. Starting from the raw public reads, TCRdb applied fastp trimming at Q25, assembled clones with MiXCR and retained in-frame beta chains. Every distinct CDR3 protein forms one entry, paired with its most common genes and DNA. Clone size and V and J calls follow TCRdb, not the original study. The sample table contains tens of thousands of distinct CDR3 sequences; only one count was recorded for approximately 15% of them. Of the sample, approximately 47% falls within the top ten clones.

The CDR3 starts with the cysteine, ends with the phenylalanine, and has 11 residues. The retained sequence is limited to the CDR3, 33 bases, with the frame set at the first base. The germline V gene (reference sequence) gives CDR1 as DFQATT and CDR2 as SNEGSKA. The germline ends are 8 bases apart after V is trimmed by 6 bases and J by 4 bases. The source material was a population of CD138-negative cells sorted from bone marrow. According to the study, the label for this sample's cell subset or site signals: bone marrow mononuclear cells depleted of CD138+ plasma/myeloma cells by negative magnetic selection. The sequence was collected from a donor at least 40 years old with multiple myeloma. The rearranged chain carries TRBV20-1 and TRBJ2-3, with the D gene call left open. The CDR3 reads as follows: CSAPISDTQYF. The DNA sequence follows: TGCAGTGCCCCCATATCAGATACGCAGTATTTT.